These 7 T cell receptor beta chains share one sample of origin, sequenced in a study of T cells after yellow fever vaccination. TCRdb independently ran MiXCR on the 5' RACE reads; one entry per CDR3 protein. The repertoire holds under 350,000 distinct CDR3 sequences, with approximately 4% as singletons. The material sequenced was PBMCs, taken 5 days after the yellow fever booster vaccination. These TCRs come from a man between 18 and 35 years old who received the YFV17D yellow fever vaccine.

This clonotype was detected ten times or more. The gene calls are TRBV5-1 and TRBJ1-2; no clear D gene. Trimming took 4 bases from V and 6 from J, leaving 13 bases between them. The CDR3 extends over 13 amino acids. The germline V gene encodes CDR1 SGHRS and CDR2 YFSETQ. The CDR3 DNA sequence: TGCGCCAGCAGCCCCGACCGAGGGAATGGCTACACCTTC. This translates into CASSPDRGNGYTF.

The chain is built from TRBV7-9 and TRBJ2-1; D is possibly TRBD2 (6 bases). Germline lookup yields CDR1 SEHNR and CDR2 FQNEAQ (reference sequence). V gave up 2 bases and J gave up 4 bases, with 12 bases separating them. The CDR3 runs to 15 residues. In DNA form, the CDR3 reads TGTGCCAGCAGCTTAAATCGGGAGATGTACAATGAGCAGTTCTTC. This encodes CASSLNREMYNEQFF.

This clonotype came up many times. V gene TRBV5-1 combines with J gene TRBJ2-2; D possibly corresponds to TRBD2 (6 bases). V shed 6 bases and J shed 0 bases, with 12 bases lying between them. Germline assignment: CDR1 SGHRS and CDR2 YFSETQ. The CDR3 runs 15 residues. CDR3 region: CASTGGAPNTGELFF. In DNA form, the CDR3 reads TGCGCCAGCACCGGGGGAGCGCCGAACACCGGGGAGCTGTTTTTT.

V usage is TRBV18 and J usage is TRBJ2-5; D is unclear. This CDR3 region has 18 residues. Germline V lookup: CDR1 KGHSH, CDR2 LQKENI. V lost 3 bases, J lost 2 bases, and 22 bases lay in between. The CDR3 here is CASSPPVLDGHGQETQYF. In DNA form, the CDR3 reads TGTGCCAGCTCACCCCCGGTCCTGGACGGCCATGGTCAAGAGACCCAGTACTTC.

About this clonotype: One end of the junction fails to match germline, which may point to a read error. The V call is TRBV5-6, the J call TRBJ2-3; TRBD2 matches at 10 bases. Germline V gives CDR1 SGHDT, CDR2 YYEEEE. This CDR3 has 17 residues. The CDR3 protein is CASSPRPGLAYTDTEYF. In nucleotides, the CDR3 is TGTGCCAGCAGCCCCCGACCGGGACTAGCGTATACAGATACGGAGTATTTT.

This clonotype was observed a few times. This sequence joins TRBV19 and TRBJ2-3; D is perhaps TRBD1 (7 bases). V was cut by 0 bases and J by 2 bases, with 18 bases left in between. The CDR3 loop spans 18 amino acids. Germline V CDR1 and CDR2: LNHDA, SQIVND (reference sequence). This CDR3 is CASSIDPETGRDTDTQYF. In DNA, the CDR3 is TGTGCCAGTAGTATAGATCCGGAGACAGGGCGGGACACAGATACGCAGTATTTT.

This clonotype showed up many times. CDR3 nucleotide sequence: TGTGCCAGCAGCCACGACAATAGCGGTCTAGATACGCAGTATTTT. It codes for CASSHDNSGLDTQYF. The rearrangement joins TRBV5-4 to TRBJ2-3, with D perhaps matching TRBD2 (6 bases). Germline-derived CDR1 and CDR2 are SGHNT and YYREEE (reference sequence). CDR3 length equals 15 residues. The V end lost 4 bases, the J end lost 5 bases, and 17 bases lay between the germline ends. Supplemented by reference TRBV5-4 and TRBJ2-3, the full variable domain reads ETGVTQSPTHLIKTRGQQVTLRCSSQSGHNTVSWYQQALGQGPQFIFQYYREEENGRGNFPPRFSGLQFPNYSSELNVNALELDDSALYLCASSHDNSGLDTQYFGPGTRLTVL.